The present TCR beta chain was sequenced within a study of cytomegalovirus exposure and HLA in healthy donors (dated by TCRdb to about 2017). For the study in its entirety: An earlier analysis of 587 of the donors reported 250 to 300 Gb of sequence data and 95 million to 130 million unique TCR beta sequences obtained from about 180 million T cells. An early release that covered some 630 HLA-typed donors contained approximately 300 gigabases of sequencing data and about 93 million unique TCR sequences. Of the roughly 390 genotyped donors, more than 75% were placed in the genetic ancestry cluster associated with self-reported Caucasian donors. The study aimed to test whether signatures of past pathogen exposure could be identified by cataloging public T cell receptors. The study profiled the T cell repertoires of under 700 subjects by immunosequencing and related them to cytomegalovirus serostatus. In addition to the first cohort of 666 subjects, a separate validation cohort of 120 different subjects was used. High-throughput TCR immunosequencing, statistical association of individual TCRs with disease status, and machine learning were combined to predict cytomegalovirus infection status. To study patterns of TCR occurrence, a later analysis re-analyzed previously published TCR beta repertoires from around 670 donors and added high-resolution HLA genotyping. Rather than using new phenotypic data, the later analysis identified candidate immune exposures from TCR beta sequences and from how often those sequences occurred across donors. In an earlier analysis of 500 to 650 of the donors, high-throughput TCR beta sequencing was used to judge whether each TCR beta V gene segment behaved as functional or pseudogenic. Alongside the repertoire data, information on donor age, sex, ethnicity and CMV serostatus was compiled. A later genetic analysis took genome-wide SNP genotypes for about three fifths of the 666 donors and used that subset as a discovery cohort. All discovery cohort repertoires had been generated using a single sequencing platform. Both class I and class II loci were covered by HLA typing, at four-digit resolution. The number of typed donors differed by locus: about 629-630 for A, B, C, DRB1 and DQB1; approximately 520 for DQA1; 606 for DPA1; and some 470 for DPB1. Because of strong linkage in the cohort, roughly five DR-DQ haplotypes were treated as single units for association and clustering. On average, roughly 250,000 unique TCR beta nucleotide sequences were sequenced per donor among about 400 genotyped donors of the cohort, with roughly 20% of those sequences being non-productive. Study-wide conclusions, independent of this receptor: According to a later analysis, parvovirus B19, influenza, CMV and Epstein-Barr virus appeared linked to several top co-occurrence clusters. A later genetic analysis reported fewer N-insertions in productive TCRs among donors in an Asian-associated ancestry cluster than the roughly 700-donor mean. An earlier analysis of approximately 500 of the donors showed that most TCR beta V segments appeared in productive rearrangements either about 87% or about 30% of the time, which broadly matched IMGT annotations. The classifier was reported to diagnose cytomegalovirus status with high specificity and sensitivity in both the original cohort and the validation cohort. According to a later analysis, most CMV-associated TCR beta chains appeared to be HLA-restricted, and the HLA associations seemed to be driven largely by CMV exposure. Only TCR beta chains were sequenced in this cohort, and the absence of alpha or paired-chain data limited detectable features. When HLA alleles, especially DR and DQ, strongly co-occurred, attributing TCR associations to individual alleles was difficult. In vitro tests confirmed that three of the cytomegalovirus-associated TCR beta chains recognize cytomegalovirus antigens. Because some donors lacked HLA typing at each locus, the association tests relied only on the typed subset. A later analysis found that HLA-associated TCR beta chains were more clonally expanded and had lower generation probabilities than equally common non-associated chains. In a later genetic analysis, a missense DCLRE1C variant was associated with V-gene and J-gene trimming of TCR beta chains, and the association was replicated in an independent cohort. The 87-base-pair reads could not distinguish some IMGT-functional V segments, including TRBV6-2 and TRBV6-3, so those segments were excluded. A later analysis associated about 17,000 TCR beta sequences with specific HLA alleles at a false discovery rate of 0.05. A further reported finding was that TCR beta sequences accurately predicted the HLA-A and HLA-B alleles for most subjects in the first cohort. Linkage disequilibrium might explain the correlated functional status among segregating V segments, but an unknown experimental factor could not be excluded. A cluster of highly shared sequence variants was judged likely to represent a technical artifact of the sequencing pipeline. CMV serostatus was the only immune exposure information available for the cohort. In the study, approximately 150 TCR beta chains were listed as associated with cytomegalovirus. Presence/absence analyses assumed roughly uniform sequencing depth across donors, an assumption that may not hold. Most TCR sequences were observed very rarely across donors, whereas some public TCRs were present in many individuals. According to the authors, the approach could potentially be generalized to other disease states and immunological phenotypes. In a later analysis, TCR association rates were found to vary across HLA loci, with the most associated TCRs seen for DRB1 alleles and the fewest for HLA-C alleles. Because counts were too low, about 15 rarely observed V segments, including chromosome 9 orphons, were left out of the earlier analysis of some 600 of the donors.

The cohort comprised fewer than 750 healthy bone marrow donors. All cohort members were sampled while nominally healthy, although unrecorded immune exposures were likely present. The donor tested CMV seropositive and was one of the 289 seropositive cohort members. A peripheral blood sample was collected from each donor, and TCR beta sequencing was performed on peripheral blood mononuclear cells. Genomic DNA extraction from the blood cell samples was performed with the Qiagen DNeasy Blood Extraction Kit. Libraries were prepared through the immunoSEQ multiplex PCR assay. The multiplex PCR relied on a mix of 60 forward primers for TCR Vbeta segments and 13 reverse primers for TCR Jbeta segments. A multiplex PCR assay on genomic DNA amplified the CDR3 region of rearranged TCR beta genes. Amplified TCR beta libraries were sequenced as 87-base-pair reads on the Illumina HiSeq System. In the original analysis: A later analysis counted about 80 million unique TCR beta chains across the 700 or so repertoires, and around 9.9 million of these chains were shared by at least two donors. Raw reads were error-corrected and collapsed into unique sequences with a nearest-neighbor algorithm that merged closely related sequences to remove PCR and sequencing errors. CDR3 sequences were aligned to IMGT reference sequences to assign V, D and J gene segments. For a sequence to be retained, a match of at least six nucleotides was required to both a V gene segment and a J gene segment. Rearrangements were called productive when the CDR3 lacked stop codons and stayed in frame with V and J; all others were non-productive. CDR3 was defined according to IMGT convention as the region running from the second conserved V-encoded cysteine to the conserved J-encoded phenylalanine. Sequences without an unambiguous match to a single V gene segment were excluded from the earlier analysis of over 500 of the donors. In an earlier analysis of a few hundred of the donors, V segments were called functional above 56.7% productive rearrangements and were called segregating when the between-donor standard deviation exceeded 5%. To diagnose cytomegalovirus status from the catalog of TCR beta chain sequences, a statistical classification framework was built. In a later analysis, TCR nucleotide sequences were compared against IMGT/GENE-DB human TR gene sequences so that V and J genes could be assigned. A later analysis assigned CDR3 sequences and most-parsimonious VDJ recombination scenarios with the TCRdist pipeline. In a later analysis, each TCR beta chain was defined by its CDR3 amino acid sequence together with its V-gene family, and reads without a unique V-gene family were excluded. A later analysis removed 592 highly shared, low-generation-probability nucleotide sequences to deal with suspected cross-contamination and a sequencing artifact. In a later analysis, a clonal expansion index was calculated for each public chain from normalized within-repertoire ranks of inferred template counts. In a later analysis, generation probabilities were computed with a VDJ recombination model fitted to out-of-frame rearrangements, and the resulting probabilities were checked against IGoR. In a later analysis, TCR-TCR, TCR-HLA and TCR-CMV co-occurrence was scored with hypergeometric tests, and a repertoire-size bias correction was applied to TCR pairs. In a later analysis, false discovery rates were estimated by permuting HLA or CMV assignments 20 times. In a later analysis, co-occurring TCRs were grouped using DBSCAN, and TCRdist sequence similarity was added for clustering within HLA-allele-positive subsets. Co-occurrence clustering excluded repertoires with fewer than 30,000 or more than 120,000 public chains, plus five with anomalous nucleotide sharing. Drawn from immuneACCESS, this table holds only the in-frame rearrangements with V and J called that TCRdb kept. Clones are partly lost; checked studies trace under half to an unresolved V gene and leave the rest unexplained. For V, J and clone size, that table is used; D and trimming come from the DNA. The sample records approximately 190,000 clones, over 80% of which are singletons. The top ten clonotypes cover 6.3% of the sample.

A few counts support this clone. This receptor's antigen is unknown. No base qualities exist here, and no much larger clone lies one base off it. The germline V gene (reference sequence) provides CDR1 SGHNT and CDR2 YYREEE. The CDR3 has 13 amino acids, counting the end cysteine and phenylalanine. The read is trimmed to its CDR3 DNA, 39 bases read in frame from base 1. The junction shows trimming of 3 bases on V and 8 bases on J, and the gene matches do not reach 7 bases of it. The chain employs TRBV5-4 and TRBJ1-1; 7 central bases correspond to TRBD1. This TCR was recovered from a man aged 35-49 years in good health and CMV-seropositive. The sequenced sample consisted of PBMCs. The DNA reads TGTGCCAGCAGCTCGGACAGGTTCTCCGAAGCTTTCTTT. Its amino acids are CASSSDRFSEAFF.